Presented here are 12 T cell receptor beta chains from one specimen sequenced in a study of cytomegalovirus exposure and HLA in healthy donors (dated by TCRdb to about 2017). Library preparation was by the immunoSEQ multiplex PCR assay. For the multiplex PCR, a mixture combining 60 forward primers for TCR Vbeta segments and 13 reverse primers for TCR Jbeta segments was used. Entries here come from immuneACCESS through TCRdb and include only in-frame sequences with V and J called. Some clones fail to appear in such tables; in the studies checked, an unresolved V gene covers under half of the shortfall, and the cause of the remainder is unknown. The sample table holds over 150,000 clones, of which about 76% were seen once. Jointly, the top ten make up roughly 8% of the sample. The sequenced sample was PBMCs. The receptors derive from a man younger than 45 in good health and CMV-seropositive.

J is TRBJ2-2 and V is TRBV9, with TRBD2 as a possible D gene (5 bases). Germline V gives CDR1 SGDLS, CDR2 YYNGEE. CDR3 size: 17 residues. Trimming stripped 0 bases from V and 0 bases from J, with 12 bases between. The CDR3 protein is CASSVDPAASNTGELFF. DNA of the CDR3: TGTGCCAGCAGCGTAGATCCAGCGGCCTCGAACACCGGGGAGCTGTTTTTT.

The chain is built from TRBV28 and TRBJ2-4; D might be TRBD2 (6 bases). The CDR3 loop spans 15 amino acids. Per the germline V gene, CDR1 is MDHEN and CDR2 is SYDVKM. The ends were cut back, 4 bases at V and 3 bases at J, with 13 bases in the middle. CDR3 residues: CASSSWGVGKNIQYF. CDR3 coding DNA: TGTGCCAGCAGTTCCTGGGGGGTTGGCAAAAACATTCAGTACTTC. The variable domain in full, completed from reference TRBV28 and TRBJ2-4, reads DVKVTQSSRYLVKRTGEKVFLECVQDMDHENMFWYRQDPGLGLRLIYFSYDVKMKEKGDIPEGYSVSREKKERFSLILESASTNQTSMYLCASSSWGVGKNIQYFGAGTRLSVL.

The chain has TRBV27 and TRBJ2-5; 10 bases line up with TRBD1. Looked up from germline, CDR1 is MNHEY and CDR2 is SMNVEV (reference sequence). With 4 bases clipped from V and 5 bases from J, the junction kept 7 bases outside the gene matches. CDR3 length equals 15 residues. The chain's CDR3 is CASSSSGQGRETQYF. The DNA for the CDR3 is TGTGCCAGCAGTTCCTCGGGACAGGGGAGGGAGACCCAGTACTTC.

There are a few counts of this clone. The rearrangement joins TRBV6-6 to TRBJ1-2, with a weak D call TRBD1 (6 bases). V was cut by 4 bases and J by 5 bases, with 17 bases left in between. Germline lookup yields CDR1 MNHNY and CDR2 SVGAGI (reference sequence). The CDR3 is 15 amino acids. CDR3 DNA: TGTGCCAGCAGTTCAGCAGACGGACAGTCATATGGCTACACCTTC. Protein: CASSSADGQSYGYTF.

This rearrangement joins TRBV30 to TRBJ2-7; possible D gene TRBD2, 6 bases. Looked up from germline, CDR1 is GTSNPN and CDR2 is SVGIG (reference sequence). The germline V and J ends were trimmed by 3 bases and 2 bases, with 8 bases remaining between them. The CDR3 runs 12 residues. In DNA form, the CDR3 reads TGTGCCTGGAGGCCGGGGGCCTACGAGCAGTACTTC. This gives the protein CAWRPGAYEQYF. Supplemented by reference TRBV30 and TRBJ2-7, the full variable domain reads SQTIHQWPATLVQPVGSPLSLECTVEGTSNPNLYWYRQAAGRGLQLLFYSVGIGQISSEVPQNLSASRPQDRQFILSSKKLLLSDSGFYLCAWRPGAYEQYFGPGTRLTVT.

This chain connects TRBV15 to TRBJ1-6; no definite D call. Germline V lookup: CDR1 LNHNV, CDR2 YYDKDF (reference sequence). This CDR3 has 14 residues. Deletions cut 5 bases from V and 7 bases from J, with 12 bases between. CDR3 coding DNA: TGTGCCACCAGCCTTACCGGGAGCAATTCACCCCTCCACTTT. It specifies CATSLTGSNSPLHF. Together with reference TRBV15 and TRBJ1-6, the CDR3 gives the full variable domain: DAMVIQNPRYQVTQFGKPVTLSCSQTLNHNVMYWYQQKSSQAPKLLFHYYDKDFNNEADTPDNFQSRRPNTSFCFLDIRSPGLGDTAMYLCATSLTGSNSPLHFGNGTRLTVT.

Only one count was recorded for this clone. The J gene is TRBJ1-1, the V gene TRBV5-6; no reliable D call. Trimming pared 0 bases from V and 10 bases from J, leaving 16 bases between. This CDR3 contains 14 residues. Germline assignment: CDR1 SGHDT and CDR2 YYEEEE. The CDR3 sequence: CASSLADWEAGAFF. The CDR3 DNA reads as TGTGCCAGCAGCTTGGCCGATTGGGAGGCGGGAGCTTTCTTT. Drawing the rest from reference TRBV5-6 and TRBJ1-1, the complete variable domain is DAGVTQSPTHLIKTRGQQVTLRCSPKSGHDTVSWYQQALGQGPQFIFQYYEEEERQRGNFPDRFSGHQFPNYSSELNVNALLLGDSALYLCASSLADWEAGAFFGQGTRLTVV.

The V call is TRBV28, the J call TRBJ2-2; D may be TRBD2 (6 bases). Trimming removed 8 bases from V and 7 bases from J, with 20 bases in between. The CDR3 extends over 15 amino acids. The germline V gene has CDR1 MDHEN and CDR2 SYDVKM. In nucleotides, the CDR3 is TGTGCCAGCTCTCGTACAGGAGGGGTCCACGGGGAGCTGTTTTTT. This encodes CASSRTGGVHGELFF.

The chain uses TRBV30 and TRBJ2-3; TRBD2 matches 11 bases. The CDR3 loop spans 16 amino acids. Germline V gene data show CDR1 as GTSNPN and CDR2 as SVGIG (reference sequence). The J segment lost 3 bases and the V segment lost 4 bases, leaving 9 bases of the junction unmatched. The CDR3 here is CAWTAGLAGGTDTQYF. Here the CDR3 DNA reads TGTGCCTGGACTGCGGGTCTAGCGGGAGGTACAGATACGCAGTATTTT.

This clone was seen more than once but under ten times. The chain is built from TRBV4-1 and TRBJ2-7; possible D gene TRBD2, 5 bases. CDR3 length: 15 amino acids. Germline CDR1 and CDR2: MGHRA and YSYEKL. Trimming pared 1 base from V and 3 bases from J, leaving 13 bases between. CDR3 sequence (DNA): TGCGCCAGCAGCCAAGTCCAGACTAACCTCTACGAGCAGTACTTC. This sequence encodes CASSQVQTNLYEQYF.

J is TRBJ1-1 and V is TRBV7-7; no clear D gene. The CDR3 covers 13 residues. Germline loops: CDR1 SSHAT, CDR2 FNYEAQ (reference sequence). V lost 2 bases and J 4 bases, leaving 8 bases between the germline ends. CDR3 nucleotide sequence: TGTGCCAGCAGCTTATCGTCGTCCACTGAAGCTTTCTTT. This translates into CASSLSSSTEAFF.

The CDR3 loop is CASKTTGNTEAFF. The CDR3 DNA reads as TGTGCCAGCAAAACGACAGGGAACACTGAAGCTTTCTTT. The genes are TRBV28 and TRBJ1-1; maybe TRBD1 (6 bases). Germline V lookup: CDR1 MDHEN, CDR2 SYDVKM. The CDR3 length is 13 residues. The V end lost 7 bases, the J end lost 1 base, and 10 bases lay between the germline ends.